This TCR beta chain was found in a study of cytomegalovirus exposure and HLA in healthy donors. Study findings and constraints: Of the V segments, some could not be distinguished, including TRBV6-2 and TRBV6-3, and were excluded. Among TCR beta chains, those listed as cytomegalovirus-associated numbered some 170. HLA allele associations emerged for under 20,000 TCR beta sequences in a later analysis, at 0.05 false discovery rate.

Per the germline V gene, CDR1 is MNHEY and CDR2 is SVGAGI. Trimming stripped 4 bases from V and 5 bases from J, with 11 bases between. The CDR3 runs to 13 residues. A note on this clone: Its antigen is currently unknown.

PCR primers comprised 60 Vbeta and 13 Jbeta primers. This table comes from immunoSEQ multiplex PCR, and its TCRdb copy is limited to in-frame clones, with some not included. The sample shows roughly 130,000 clones, 80% of them seen only once. This TCR came from a male donor in good health and CMV-seronegative. The source material was PBMCs. The chain joins TRBV6-5 to TRBJ1-2; D is unresolved. Here the CDR3 DNA reads TGTGCCAGCAGTTCACTGACTGGATATGGCTACACCTTC. This codes for CASSSLTGYGYTF.